The clone carrying this T cell receptor beta chain appeared a few times. Its antigen is still unknown. Time point given: week 11, during vaccination. Alongside topical imiquimod, each dose of vaccine comprised 300 ug of mutant IDH1 20-mer peptide. The entry originates in a study of a mutant IDH1 vaccine in newly diagnosed glioma. Germline V lookup: CDR1 LGHNT, CDR2 FRNRAP. V lost 7 bases, J lost 4 bases, and 16 bases lay in between. The CDR3 sequence is 14 residues long. Overall study findings and caveats: It was approximately 92% of patients that developed vaccine-induced immune responses.

TCRdb's copy holds only in-frame clones and misses some; the assay was immunoSEQ multiplex PCR. This table holds roughly 120,000 clones, roughly 75% found once. The sequence derives from a man aged 40-55 years with glioma. The sequencing used PBMCs, collected from a glioma patient whose treatment included an IDH1 peptide vaccine. The chain employs TRBV12-5 and TRBJ1-1; unclear D gene. CDR3 loop: CASATDSGGTEAFF. The CDR3 coding sequence is TGTGCTAGTGCCACGGACTCAGGAGGCACTGAAGCTTTCTTT.